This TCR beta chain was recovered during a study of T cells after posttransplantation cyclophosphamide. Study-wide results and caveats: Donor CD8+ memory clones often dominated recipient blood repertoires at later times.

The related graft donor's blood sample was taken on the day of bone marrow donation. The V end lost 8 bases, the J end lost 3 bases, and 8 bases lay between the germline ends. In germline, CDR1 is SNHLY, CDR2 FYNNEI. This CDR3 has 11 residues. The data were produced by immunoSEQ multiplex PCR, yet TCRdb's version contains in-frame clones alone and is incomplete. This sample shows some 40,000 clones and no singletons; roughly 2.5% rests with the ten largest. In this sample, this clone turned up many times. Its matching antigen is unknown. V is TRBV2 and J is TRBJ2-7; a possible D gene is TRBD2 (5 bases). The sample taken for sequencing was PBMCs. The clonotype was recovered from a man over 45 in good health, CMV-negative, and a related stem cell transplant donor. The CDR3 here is CASSAGYEQYF. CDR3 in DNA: TGTGCCAGCTCTGCGGGCTACGAGCAGTACTTC.